Below are 27 T cell receptor beta chains sequenced from a single sample in a study of TIL therapy for anti-PD-1-resistant metastatic lung cancer. Sample time point: pre-treatment sample, taken before nivolumab and TIL therapy. The immunoSEQ assay was v3. TCRdb keeps only in-frame clones here, not all; method: immunoSEQ multiplex PCR. The repertoire holds around 59,000 clones, with around 69% as singletons. The sample was blood, taken at baseline. These receptors originate from a person aged 30 to 80 with non-small cell lung cancer.

This chain connects TRBV5-1 to TRBJ2-2; D may be TRBD1 (6 bases). Trimming took 2 bases from V and 4 from J, leaving 12 bases between them. This CDR3 region has 15 residues. CDR1 and CDR2 (germline): SGHRS, YFSETQ. CDR3 protein: CASSLQGRGTGELFF. CDR3 in DNA: TGCGCCAGCAGCTTACAGGGTAGGGGCACCGGGGAGCTGTTTTTT.

The chain recombines TRBV21-1 with TRBJ1-2; TRBD1, the table's D call, lacks a check against the DNA. TRBV21-1 represents a pseudogene. This CDR3 spans 16 amino acids. DNA of the CDR3: TGTGCCAGCTATATTAGACGGGCAGGGGCTTCGAGACGCTACACCTTC. Amino acids: CASYIRRAGASRRYTF.

This clone was counted between two and nine times. J is TRBJ1-1 and V is TRBV5-1; the D gene is possibly TRBD1 (6 bases). V was shortened by 2 bases and J by 6 bases, with 14 bases between the two germline ends. This CDR3 contains 14 residues. Per the germline V gene, CDR1 is SGHRS and CDR2 is YFSETQ. In DNA form, the CDR3 reads TGCGCCAGCAGCTTAAGACAGGACCCCTCTGAAGCTTTCTTT. Protein sequence: CASSLRQDPSEAFF.

This clone is a singleton in its sample. This rearrangement joins TRBV12-1 to TRBJ2-7; TRBD1, the table's D call, was not compared with the DNA. TRBV12-1 has pseudogene status. CDR3 length: 15 amino acids. CDR3 DNA: TGTGCCAGCAGCTTTGTTGGGGGCCCTACCTGGTGGGAGTACTTC. Translation gives CASSFVGGPTWWEYF.

The V call is TRBV5-4, the J call TRBJ2-2; 10 nucleotides agree with TRBD2. The CDR3 has 17 amino acids. Germline trimming cut 4 bases from V and 3 bases from J; bases unmatched to any gene: 9. Germline CDR1 SGHNT, CDR2 YYREEE (reference sequence). The CDR3 reads CASSRYASGSDTGELFF. CDR3 DNA sequence: TGTGCCAGCAGCCGCTATGCTAGCGGGAGTGACACCGGGGAGCTGTTTTTT.

The chain is built from TRBV28 and TRBJ1-2; D may be TRBD1 (5 bases). Per germline, CDR1 MDHEN and CDR2 SYDVKM. Trimming shortened V by 6 bases and J by 11 bases, and 19 bases separated the two germline ends. There are 13 residues in the CDR3. CDR3 sequence reads: CASSLLGGAGYTF. CDR3 sequence (DNA): TGTGCCAGCAGCCTACTCGGTGGGGCCGGGTACACCTTC.

This clone was seen only a few times. CDR3 residues: CASSIVRDYGYTF. For the CDR3, the DNA is TGTGCCAGTAGTATCGTGCGTGACTATGGCTACACCTTC. The V and J genes are TRBV19 and TRBJ1-2; D call uncertain. Germline lookup yields CDR1 LNHDA and CDR2 SQIVND (reference sequence). The CDR3 covers 13 residues. Trimming pared 3 bases from V and 3 bases from J, leaving 8 bases between.

The rearrangement uses TRBV28 and TRBJ1-2; a possible D gene is TRBD1 (5 bases). The CDR3 runs to 13 residues. Deletions cut 6 bases from V and 7 bases from J, with 15 bases between. Germline V gene lookup returns CDR1 MDHEN and CDR2 SYDVKM. The CDR3 region is CASRSGGMGGYTF. The CDR3 nucleotides are TGTGCCAGCAGGAGCGGGGGTATGGGTGGCTACACCTTC.

This chain connects TRBV19 to TRBJ1-5; D is possibly TRBD1 (6 bases). V was trimmed by 4 bases and J by 3 bases, leaving 25 bases between them. The CDR3 totals 19 residues. Looked up from germline, CDR1 is LNHDA and CDR2 is SQIVND (reference sequence). DNA of the CDR3: TGTGCCAGTAGTAAAACCCCAGGACAGAATGGGGCAGTCAATCAGCCCCAGCATTTT. This gives the protein CASSKTPGQNGAVNQPQHF.

The CDR3 DNA sequence: TGCGCCAGCAGCTCTCAAGTTGGTGAAAAACTGTTTTTT. This codes for CASSSQVGEKLFF. This rearrangement joins TRBV5-1 to TRBJ1-4; D is undetermined. Germline-derived CDR1 and CDR2 are SGHRS and YFSETQ. The CDR3 is 13 residues long. V lost 3 bases and J 7 bases, leaving 10 bases between the germline ends.

In its sample, this clone was seen a few times. The J gene is TRBJ1-2, the V gene TRBV6-6; TRBD1 matches 10 bases. J was trimmed by 5 bases and V by 5 bases; bases with no gene match: 5. CDR1 MNHNY and CDR2 SVGAGI come from the germline V gene (reference sequence). This CDR3 region has 14 residues. CDR3 region: CASSGGQGSYGYTF. The CDR3 DNA sequence: TGTGCCAGCAGTGGGGGACAGGGGTCTTATGGCTACACCTTC.

The genes are TRBV15 and TRBJ1-2; D call uncertain. CDR3 length equals 17 residues. The ends were cut back, 2 bases at V and 0 bases at J, with 16 bases in the middle. From germline, CDR1 is LNHNV and CDR2 YYDKDF (reference sequence). The CDR3 DNA reads TGTGCCACCAGCAGATCTGGAATCAGTACTCCTAACTATGGCTACACCTTC. Amino acid sequence: CATSRSGISTPNYGYTF.

This sequence joins TRBV27 and TRBJ2-5; D is undetermined. V was shortened by 6 bases and J by 4 bases, with 18 bases between the two germline ends. This CDR3 spans 15 amino acids. CDR1 and CDR2 from the germline V gene are MNHEY and SMNVEV (reference sequence). The CDR3 is CASSLNLQLGETQYF. CDR3 DNA: TGTGCCAGCAGCCTCAACCTACAGCTTGGAGAGACCCAGTACTTC.

V usage is TRBV9 and J usage is TRBJ2-3; D unclear. The CDR3 loop spans 14 amino acids. In germline, CDR1 is SGDLS, CDR2 YYNGEE. The ends were cut back, 0 bases at V and 0 bases at J, with 5 bases in the middle. CDR3 amino acids: CASSVDGSTDTQYF. CDR3 DNA sequence: TGTGCCAGCAGCGTAGACGGAAGCACAGATACGCAGTATTTT.

The chain recombines TRBV28 with TRBJ1-1; 10 nucleotides align to TRBD1. The CDR3 has 19 amino acids. The ends lost 1 base at V and 2 bases at J; junction bases unmatched: 13. Germline V gene lookup returns CDR1 MDHEN and CDR2 SYDVKM. CDR3 region: CASSLFLGQGTRKNTEAFF. The CDR3 DNA sequence: TGTGCCAGCAGTTTATTTCTGGGACAGGGGACGAGAAAAAACACTGAAGCTTTCTTT.

The genes are TRBV7-9 and TRBJ1-5; D is undetermined. Germline CDR1 reads SEHNR; CDR2 reads FQNEAQ (reference sequence). This CDR3 is 12 amino acids long. The V gene lost 5 bases and the J gene lost 9 bases, with 11 bases spanning the gap. Written as DNA, the CDR3 is TGTGCCAGCAGCATCAGCGATGGGCCCCAGCATTTT. Amino acid sequence: CASSISDGPQHF.

The chain links TRBV5-3 to TRBJ1-2; 9 bases align to TRBD1. TRBV5-3 is reported as an ORF; its role is uncertain. The V and J ends lost 0 bases and 6 bases, in that order; junction bases with no gene match: 15. The CDR3 is 18 residues long. The CDR3 sequence is CARSLGPHRGLVKDGYTF. In DNA, the CDR3 is TGTGCCAGAAGCTTGGGTCCCCACAGGGGGCTCGTTAAGGATGGCTACACCTTC.

This chain links TRBV20-1 with TRBJ2-5, with unresolved D. The CDR3 consists of 11 residues. Germline loops: CDR1 DFQATT, CDR2 SNEGSKA (reference sequence). V lost 7 bases to trimming and J lost 1 base, with 7 bases between them. CDR3 DNA: TGCAGTGTTTCAGGCCAAGAGACCCAGTACTTC. This translates into CSVSGQETQYF.

V and J are TRBV9 and TRBJ1-1; the D gene is possibly TRBD1 (6 bases). The V end was cut by 4 bases, the J end by 3 bases, with 10 bases between. Germline V gene lookup returns CDR1 SGDLS and CDR2 YYNGEE. CDR3 length: 13 amino acids. The CDR3 loop is CASSPEGDTEAFF. The CDR3 bases are TGTGCCAGCAGCCCGGAGGGGGACACTGAAGCTTTCTTT.

This clone was seen once. The chain combines TRBV10-3 with TRBJ2-1; no definite D call. The CDR3 has 15 residues. Germline CDR1 ENHRY, CDR2 SYGVKD. The V end lost 3 bases, the J end lost 0 bases, and 9 bases lay between the germline ends. In nucleotides, the CDR3 is TGTGCCATCAGTGAAAGTCCTAGCTCCTACAATGAGCAGTTCTTC. It is translated as CAISESPSSYNEQFF.

The CDR3 DNA sequence: TGTGCCAGCAGCTTAATGGCAGGAATGTCCAATGAGCAGTTCTTC. This codes for CASSLMAGMSNEQFF. The chain employs TRBV7-3 and TRBJ2-1; D is unresolved. Germline V CDR1 and CDR2: SGHTA, FQGTGA. Between the trimmed V and J ends, which lost 1 base and 6 bases, there was a span of 13 bases. CDR3 length equals 15 residues.

The CDR3 nucleotides are TGCGCCAGTAAGGACAGCGCGAACACCGGGGAGCTGTTTTTT. Amino acid sequence: CASKDSANTGELFF. The chain links TRBV5-1 to TRBJ2-2; tentative D call: TRBD1 (6 bases). This CDR3 region has 14 residues. The V and J ends lost 8 bases and 0 bases respectively, with 11 bases between them. Germline V gene lookup returns CDR1 SGHRS and CDR2 YFSETQ.

This clone was counted once. The gene calls are TRBV6-6 and TRBJ2-7, with TRBD1 matching over 10 bases. J was trimmed by 3 bases and V by 2 bases; bases with no gene match: 7. From germline, CDR1 is MNHNY and CDR2 SVGAGI (reference sequence). The CDR3 runs to 16 residues. CDR3 amino acids: CASSYPPGQGNYEQYF. Written as DNA, the CDR3 is TGTGCCAGCAGTTACCCACCGGGACAGGGGAACTACGAGCAGTACTTC.

The chain combines TRBV7-9 with TRBJ1-2; 7 bases agree with TRBD1. The J segment lost 2 bases and the V segment lost 4 bases, leaving 13 bases of the junction unmatched. Germline assignment: CDR1 SEHNR and CDR2 FQNEAQ (reference sequence). The CDR3 has 17 residues. The CDR3 loop reads CASSSPPGTEINYGYTF. The CDR3, as DNA: TGTGCCAGCAGCTCCCCACCCGGGACAGAGATAAACTATGGCTACACCTTC.

The chain recombines TRBV30 with TRBJ1-3; D perhaps matches TRBD1 (6 bases). V shed 0 bases and J shed 1 base, with 16 bases lying between them. The CDR3 covers 17 residues. From germline, CDR1 is GTSNPN and CDR2 SVGIG (reference sequence). CDR3 sequence reads: CAWSVPHTGTSGNTIYF. In DNA, the CDR3 is TGTGCCTGGAGTGTACCTCATACGGGGACATCTGGAAACACCATATATTTT.

The chain recombines TRBV19 with TRBJ1-5; 10 nucleotides align to TRBD1. The V and J ends lost 4 bases and 5 bases, in that order; junction bases with no gene match: 2. CDR3 size: 14 residues. Germline V gene lookup returns CDR1 LNHDA and CDR2 SQIVND (reference sequence). This chain's CDR3 is CASSRDRGDQPQHF. CDR3 in DNA: TGTGCCAGTAGTAGGGACAGGGGCGATCAGCCCCAGCATTTT.

This chain connects TRBV7-9 to TRBJ2-1; 10 bases fit TRBD2. The germline V gene encodes CDR1 SEHNR and CDR2 FQNEAQ (reference sequence). V lost 2 bases and J lost 6; bases outside the gene matches: 4. There are 15 residues in the CDR3. CDR3 sequence (DNA): TGTGCCAGCAGCTTACTAGCGGGAGCGGGCAATGAGCAGTTCTTC. It specifies CASSLLAGAGNEQFF.